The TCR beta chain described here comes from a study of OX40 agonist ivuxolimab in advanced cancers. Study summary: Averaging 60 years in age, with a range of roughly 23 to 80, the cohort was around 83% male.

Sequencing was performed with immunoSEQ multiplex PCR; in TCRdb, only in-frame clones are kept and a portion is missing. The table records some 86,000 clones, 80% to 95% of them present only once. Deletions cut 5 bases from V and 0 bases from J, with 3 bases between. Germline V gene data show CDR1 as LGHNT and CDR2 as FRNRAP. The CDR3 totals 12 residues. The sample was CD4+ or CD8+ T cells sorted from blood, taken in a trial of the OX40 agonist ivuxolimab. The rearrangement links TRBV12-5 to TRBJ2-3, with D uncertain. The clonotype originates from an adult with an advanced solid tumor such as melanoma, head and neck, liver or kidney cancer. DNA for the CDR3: TGTGCTAGTGGTCTCAGCACAGATACGCAGTATTTT. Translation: CASGLSTDTQYF.